Following are 5 T cell receptor beta chains from one sample sequenced in a study of metastatic and nonmetastatic thyroid tumors (dated by TCRdb to 2020 to 2022). No patient had received any treatment before thyroid surgery. Library creation used PCR. Instrument on record: Illumina HiSeq 4000. The raw public data were reprocessed by TCRdb itself: fastp quality trimming at Q25, MiXCR clonotype calling, in-frame beta chains only. A total of fewer than 6,500 clones appear in this sample, 25% to 40% of them only once. The leading ten clones occupy around two fifths of the sample. The sample was tumor tissue. All receptors come from a female donor with papillary thyroid cancer or a benign thyroid nodule (not recorded which). Some clones in this sample may be carry-over from other donors' samples.

Judged by abundance, this clone is medium-sized. V gene TRBV7-2 combines with J gene TRBJ2-2; perhaps D is TRBD1 or TRBD2 (5 bases each). V was shortened by 1 base and J by 6 bases, with 6 bases between the two germline ends. CDR1 and CDR2 (germline): SGHTA, FQGNSA. This CDR3 is 13 amino acids long. CDR3 residues: CASSLGGAGELFF. The CDR3 coding sequence is TGTGCCAGCAGCTTAGGAGGGGCCGGGGAGCTGTTTTTT. The whole variable domain, remainder taken from reference TRBV7-2 and TRBJ2-2, is GAGVSQSPSNKVTEKGKDVELRCDPISGHTALYWYRQSLGQGLEFLIYFQGNSAPDKSGLPSDRFSAERTGGSVSTLTIQRTQQEDSAVYLCASSLGGAGELFFGEGSRLTVL.

The gene calls are TRBV5-1 and TRBJ1-1; TRBD1 might be the D (5 bases). The CDR3 is 15 residues long. From germline, CDR1 is SGHRS and CDR2 YFSETQ. V dropped 3 bases and J dropped 0 bases, with 12 bases sitting between them. CDR3: CASSSSGRLNTEAFF. CDR3 nucleotide sequence: TGCGCCAGCAGCTCCTCGGGACGACTGAACACTGAAGCTTTCTTT.

The V call is TRBV18, the J call TRBJ2-1; the match to TRBD1 covers 8 bases. Germline CDR1 KGHSH, CDR2 LQKENI. With 3 bases clipped from V and 4 bases from J, the junction kept 2 bases outside the gene matches. The CDR3 extends over 14 amino acids. CDR3 sequence reads: CASSPWTGYNEQFF. DNA for the CDR3: TGTGCCAGCTCACCCTGGACAGGGTACAATGAGCAGTTCTTC.

The chain recombines TRBV20-1 with TRBJ2-7; 11 bases align to TRBD2. Per the germline V gene, CDR1 is DFQATT and CDR2 is SNEGSKA (reference sequence). J gave up 5 bases and V 0 bases, and 12 bases lay outside the gene matches. CDR3 length: 17 residues. This chain's CDR3 is CSARDWNSGRAGDEQYF. The CDR3 DNA reads TGCAGTGCTAGAGATTGGAATAGCGGGAGGGCCGGGGACGAGCAGTACTTC.

The rearrangement links TRBV20-1 to TRBJ2-7; the match to TRBD1 covers 9 bases. Germline V lookup: CDR1 DFQATT, CDR2 SNEGSKA (reference sequence). The CDR3 extends over 13 amino acids. J lost 4 bases, V lost 5 bases, and 6 bases had no gene match. The CDR3 loop reads CSACGQGQYEQYF. For the CDR3, the DNA is TGCAGTGCTTGCGGACAGGGGCAGTACGAGCAGTACTTC.